The source of this T cell receptor beta chain is a study of vaccination and CD4 T cells after COVID-19. Study-level findings and limits: Convalescent patients showed a median approximately 83% of reactive clones that were seen only post-vaccination. The researchers studied relatively few convalescent patients and omitted early post-infection timepoints.

Treatment defined: roughly 11-day PBMC culture with coronavirus spike peptide pools or control peptides (ViraFEST assay). Spanning March to December 2020, the positive PCR dates came before US Alpha, Beta and Delta variants. This CDR3 has 13 residues. V was trimmed by 6 bases and J by 0 bases, leaving 6 bases between them. Germline V lookup: CDR1 SGHVS, CDR2 FQNEAQ. Sequencing of the DNA from cultured CD4+ T cells was carried out with the Oncomine TCR Beta short-read assay. Cultured CD4+ T cells were the source of extracted genomic DNA. TCRdb ran MiXCR on the PCR reads and lists one entry per CDR3 protein. The sample shows around 15,000 distinct CDR3 sequences, about 59% of them seen only once. A word on this clonotype: No antigen is known for it.

The chain employs TRBV7-8 and TRBJ1-5; D call uncertain. This specimen was CD4+ T cells from blood, cultured in vitro, taken before SARS-CoV-2 vaccination. The receptor was isolated from a human donor who had recovered from COVID-19. CDR3 protein: CASSFDSNQPQHF. CDR3 DNA: TGTGCCAGCAGTTTTGATAGCAATCAGCCCCAGCATTTT.